This T cell receptor beta chain was sequenced during a study of T cell responses to AZD1222 COVID-19 vaccine. Only one count was recorded for this clone. The antigen remains undetermined. This CDR3 region has 18 residues. Study observations and caveats: Targeting of unmutated variant regions was reportedly seen in nearly half of spike-specific TCRs. White British people made up most donors, females outnumbered males, and clonal diversity was possibly underestimated.

The table came from immunoSEQ multiplex PCR; TCRdb's copy has only in-frame clones and leaves some out. The sample consists of 150,000 to 200,000 clones, around 93% of them appearing once. The sequenced sample was peripheral blood, obtained on day 0 of AZD1222 vaccination. This sequence originates from an adult in good health. This rearrangement joins TRBV21-1 to TRBJ2-1; TRBD2 is taken as the D call from the table, unchecked against the DNA. TRBV21-1 is a known pseudogene. CDR3 sequence (DNA): TGTGCCAGCAGCAAAGTGGGGGGACGAGGGGAGATATACAATGAGCAGTTCTTC. Its protein is CASSKVGGRGEIYNEQFF.